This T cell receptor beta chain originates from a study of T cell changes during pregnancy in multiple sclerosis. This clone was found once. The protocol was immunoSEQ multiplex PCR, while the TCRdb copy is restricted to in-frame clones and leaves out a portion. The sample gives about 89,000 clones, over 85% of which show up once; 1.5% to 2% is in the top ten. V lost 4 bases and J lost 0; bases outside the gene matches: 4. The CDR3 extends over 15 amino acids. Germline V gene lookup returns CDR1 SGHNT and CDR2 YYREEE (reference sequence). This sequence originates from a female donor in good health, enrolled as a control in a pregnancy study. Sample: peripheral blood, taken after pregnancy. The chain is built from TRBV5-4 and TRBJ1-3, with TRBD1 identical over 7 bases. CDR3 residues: CASSVGQPSGNTIYF. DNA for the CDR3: TGTGCCAGCAGCGTGGGACAGCCCTCTGGAAACACCATATATTTT.